Described below is a single T cell receptor (beta chain) sequence and its context. Its specificity is not known. Amplified TCR beta CDR3 regions derived from RNA transcripts. Primed by the HTBI set, a first-round RT-PCR was run on the TCR CDR3. TCRdb fed the multiplex PCR reads into MiXCR, producing one record per CDR3 protein. The data contain about 680,000 distinct CDR3 sequences, approximately 36% of them singletons. This entry is derived from a study of T cells in Graves' hyperthyroidism and ophthalmopathy. Study details: Peripheral blood was obtained at initial diagnosis, preceding any treatment. Study-wide results and limits: The model predicted ophthalmopathy a median roughly six months before onset.

Uncontrolled infections, other autoimmune diseases, pregnancy or lactation led to exclusion of patients. Diagnoses were made from clinical symptoms, serum measures (thyroxine and TRAb), thyroid ultrasound and orbital computed tomography. Germline V gene sequence: CDR1 LGHNA, CDR2 YSLEER. The CDR3 runs 16 residues. After removal of 1 base from V and 8 bases from J, the junction contained 11 bases not matched to a gene. This receptor was identified in a woman in her thirties or forties with Graves' hyperthyroidism. Sequencing was carried out using blood. The gene calls are TRBV4-3 and TRBJ1-2; TRBD1 matches 9 bases. CDR3 bases: TGCGCCAGCAGCCAAGGGAGAGCACAGGGGGCGGAGGGCTACACCTTC. Protein: CASSQGRAQGAEGYTF.